A single sample is the source of the 4 T cell receptor beta chains below, sequenced in a study of cytomegalovirus exposure and HLA in healthy donors. The PCR contained 60 Vbeta and 13 Jbeta primers. The assay was immunoSEQ multiplex PCR, and TCRdb's table has in-frame clones only and misses some. This table has 95,000 to 150,000 clones, around three fifths appearing once. Source material: PBMCs. These receptors originate from a woman aged 40-49 years in good health and CMV-seropositive.

This clone was counted a few times. This chain connects TRBV30 to TRBJ2-7; 13 bases are shared with TRBD2. CDR3 length: 15 amino acids. J lost 6 bases, V lost 5 bases, and 10 bases had no gene match. From germline, CDR1 is GTSNPN and CDR2 SVGIG (reference sequence). DNA for the CDR3: TGTGCCTGGGGCTTTCTCGGGACTAGCGGGGTCGAGCAGTACTTC. It codes for CAWGFLGTSGVEQYF.

This clone was seen just once. CDR3 protein: CASSQESLRWGEVSFF. CDR3 coding DNA: TGTGCCAGCAGCCAAGAGTCCCTCAGGTGGGGGGAGGTGTCTTTCTTT. The rearrangement links TRBV4-2 to TRBJ1-1; D may be TRBD1 (5 bases). This CDR3 region has 16 residues. The germline gives CDR1 LGHNA, CDR2 YNFKEQ. V lost 0 bases to trimming and J lost 12 bases, with 23 bases between them.

The chain couples TRBV6-1 to TRBJ2-1, with 7 bases lining up with TRBD2. The junction had 8 bases not matched to a gene; V was cut back by 0 bases and J by 9 bases. This CDR3 is 15 amino acids long. Looked up from germline, CDR1 is MNHNS and CDR2 is SASEGT. DNA for the CDR3: TGTGCCAGCAGTGAAGCGACAGCGGGAATTGGTGAGCAGTTCTTC. Amino acids: CASSEATAGIGEQFF.

The rearrangement links TRBV6-1 to TRBJ2-5, with unresolved D. Germline V gene lookup returns CDR1 MNHNS and CDR2 SASEGT. Trimming cost V 8 bases and J 1 base, with 8 bases left between them. CDR3 size: 12 residues. The CDR3 loop is CASERVQETQYF. For the CDR3, the DNA is TGTGCCAGCGAACGGGTCCAAGAGACCCAGTACTTC.